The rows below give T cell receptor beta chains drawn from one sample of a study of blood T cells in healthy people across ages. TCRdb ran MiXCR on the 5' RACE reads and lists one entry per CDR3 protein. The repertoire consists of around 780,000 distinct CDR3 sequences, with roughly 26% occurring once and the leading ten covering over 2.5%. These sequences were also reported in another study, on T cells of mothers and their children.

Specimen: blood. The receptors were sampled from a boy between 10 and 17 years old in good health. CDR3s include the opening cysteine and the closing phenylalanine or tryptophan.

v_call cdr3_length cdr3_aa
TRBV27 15 CASSAVGGTSYEQYF
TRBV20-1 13 CSATRATNEKLFF
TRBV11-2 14 CASSFRQGNEKLFF
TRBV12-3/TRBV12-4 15 CASSPPGGGLETQYF
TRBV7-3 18 CASSSRTSGGTTYNEQFF
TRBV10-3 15 CAIKVGGGAYNEQFF
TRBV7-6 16 CASSLGIGGGAYEQYF
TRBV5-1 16 CASSPTGTGFSYEQYF
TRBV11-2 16 CASSLEPGRGTYEQYF
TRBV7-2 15 CASSPKRADNSPLHF
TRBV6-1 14 CASRPNRGPETQYF
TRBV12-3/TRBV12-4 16 CASSNLKGDMNTEAFF
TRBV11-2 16 CASSAQAGGLTGELFF
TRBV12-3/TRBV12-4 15 CASSWGQGSGETQYF
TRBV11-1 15 CASSARQGMNTEAFF
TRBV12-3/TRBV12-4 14 CASSLSGQGSIQYF
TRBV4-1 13 CASSQYFNNEQFF
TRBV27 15 CASSLKLALYNEQFF
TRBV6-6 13 CASSLDTHNEQFF
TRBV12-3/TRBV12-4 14 CASSPPWAPDGQFF
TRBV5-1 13 CASSRTISYEQYF
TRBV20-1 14 CSASRTRENTEAFF
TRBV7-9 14 CASSTRTGTDTQYF
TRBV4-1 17 CASSQDHRAGGPYEQYF
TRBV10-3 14 CAISGTGPRETQYF
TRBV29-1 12 CSVPVGSGEQYF
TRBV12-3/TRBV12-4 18 CASRAHFPTGGGSNEAFF
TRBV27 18 CASSKVLVAGGASDTQYF
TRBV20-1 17 CSARTAGGGSSYNEQFF
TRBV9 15 CASSVIAGPEETQYF
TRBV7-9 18 CASSSPGGHRGLLEKLFF
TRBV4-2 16 CASSQDRGTGGTEAFF
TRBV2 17 CASEEGPKGSSYNEQFF
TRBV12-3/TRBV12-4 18 CASSFGTTLGGLQETQYF
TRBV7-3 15 CTSSDRDRVRNEQFF
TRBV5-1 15 CASSSTTGLQETQYF
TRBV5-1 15 CASSLDWGPNTEAFF
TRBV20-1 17 CSARPLFRGGLGYEQYF
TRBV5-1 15 CASSSLPGGQETQYF
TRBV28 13 CASTGQGRVEQYF
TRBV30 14 CAWSAKAGIREQYF
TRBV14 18 CASSQEGQGTSGANVLTF
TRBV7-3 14 CASSYTSNYNEQFF
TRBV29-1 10 CSVHGAEQYF
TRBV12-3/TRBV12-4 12 CATRDRSYGYTF
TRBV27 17 CASRPHPGTGVTDTQYF
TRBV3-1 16 CASSQDQDRERKEQYF
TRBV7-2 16 CASSWTSGLFSYEQYF
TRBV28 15 CASNAGVPGGEKLFF
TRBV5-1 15 CASSRAASSTDTQYF
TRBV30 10 CAAGPGGQYF
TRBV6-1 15 CASSENHRVRYEQYF
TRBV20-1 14 CSARRGLVRDEQFF
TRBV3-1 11 CASSQVNIQYF
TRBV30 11 CAWFEGTEQYF